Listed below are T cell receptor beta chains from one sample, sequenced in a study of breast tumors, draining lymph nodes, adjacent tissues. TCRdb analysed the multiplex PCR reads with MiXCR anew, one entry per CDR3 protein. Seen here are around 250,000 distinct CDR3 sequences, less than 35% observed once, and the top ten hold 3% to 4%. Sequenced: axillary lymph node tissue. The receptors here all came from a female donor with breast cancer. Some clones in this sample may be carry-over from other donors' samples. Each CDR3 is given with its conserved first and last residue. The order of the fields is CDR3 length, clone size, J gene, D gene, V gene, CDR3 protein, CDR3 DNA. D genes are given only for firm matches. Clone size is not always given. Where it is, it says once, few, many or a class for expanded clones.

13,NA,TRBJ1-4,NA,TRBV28,CASSGPIDEKLFF,TGTGCCAGTTCTGGGCCTATCGATGAAAAACTGTTTTTT
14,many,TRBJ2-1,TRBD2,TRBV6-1,CASNPGGSYNEQFF,TGTGCCAGCAATCCGGGGGGATCCTACAATGAGCAGTTCTTC
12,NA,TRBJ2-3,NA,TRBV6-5,CASRGTSDTQYF,TGTGCCAGCAGGGGGACAAGCGATACGCAGTATTTT
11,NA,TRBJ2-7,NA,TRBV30,CAWSALAEQYF,TGTGCCTGGAGTGCTCTGGCCGAGCAGTACTTC
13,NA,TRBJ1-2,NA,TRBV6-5,CARRLAGNYGYTF,TGTGCCAGAAGACTAGCGGGAAACTATGGCTACACCTTC
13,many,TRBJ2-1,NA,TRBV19,CASQTSPFGEQFF,TGTGCCAGTCAAACTAGCCCGTTCGGTGAGCAGTTCTTC
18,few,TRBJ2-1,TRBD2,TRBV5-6,CASSRTSGRGFSYNEQFF,TGTGCCAGCAGCCGGACTAGCGGGAGGGGGTTCTCCTACAATGAGCAGTTCTTC
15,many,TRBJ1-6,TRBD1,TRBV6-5,CASSRQQGLGSPLHF,TGTGCCAGCAGTCGCCAACAGGGGCTGGGATCACCCCTCCACTTT
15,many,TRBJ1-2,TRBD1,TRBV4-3,CASSQDRGPGGGYTF,TGCGCCAGCAGCCAAGACAGGGGGCCAGGAGGTGGCTACACCTTC
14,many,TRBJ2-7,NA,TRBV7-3,CASSLTQSSYEQYF,TGTGCCAGCAGCTTAACTCAGAGCTCCTACGAGCAGTACTTC
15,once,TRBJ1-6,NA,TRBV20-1,CSAGIAGGYNSPLHF,TGCAGTGCTGGGATCGCAGGCGGATATAATTCACCCCTCCACTTT
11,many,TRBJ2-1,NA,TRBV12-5,CASGLLHEQFF,TGTGCTAGTGGTTTGTTACATGAGCAGTTCTTC
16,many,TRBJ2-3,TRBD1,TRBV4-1,CASSQDWAGGRDTQYF,TGCGCCAGCAGCCAAGATTGGGCAGGGGGAAGAGATACGCAGTATTTT
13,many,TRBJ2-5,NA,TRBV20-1,CSARGTDQETQYF,TGCAGTGCTAGGGGGACTGACCAAGAGACCCAGTACTTC
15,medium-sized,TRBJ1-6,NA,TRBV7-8,CASSPPGGRNSPLHF,TGTGCCAGCAGTCCTCCCGGGGGGCGAAATTCACCCCTCCACTTT